Reported below is one T cell receptor (beta chain). The clone's antigen remains unknown. Within one base of it there is no much larger clone, and no base qualities were kept. This entry comes from a study of blood T cell repertoires in COVID-19 (dated by TCRdb to the early 2020s). Background for the entire study: Samples from collaborators originated in the United States, Italy and Spain and spanned both the acute and convalescent phases of COVID-19. Deeply sampled blood TCRbeta repertoires from subjects exposed to, actively infected with, or recovered from COVID-19 were included in the dataset. Where available, HLA class I and class II types were taken from metadata supplied by the sample provider and were not determined by assay-based typing. The sample metadata nearly always contained a de-identified subject ID, COVID-19 status, age in years and sex. Samples came from the ongoing ImmuneRACE study (first 160 participants) plus 1,254 subjects from 6 global collaborators. The repertoires were released in a freely available public database meant as a resource for research on the immune response to SARS-CoV-2. The material from the prospective study consisted of cDNA or gDNA derived from T cells, B-cell-depleted T cells, or PBMCs.

The immunoSEQ Assay, a bias-controlled multiplex PCR, was used to amplify TCRbeta CDR3 regions from genomic DNA. The authors' pipeline ran thus. Nucleated cell counts per sample were estimated from amplification of reference gene primers within the assay. To quantify the absolute abundance of each unique TCRbeta CDR3 rearrangement, sequence reads were collapsed and filtered. For each sample, productive Simpson clonality was calculated as the square root of Simpson's diversity index over productive rearrangements. What TCRdb holds here is the immuneACCESS table cut down to in-frame rearrangements. Part of the clones is not present; checked against another copy, under half of the missing clones reflect an unresolved V gene, and the others are unexplained. The V and J calls and clone size come from that table; D and trimming were worked out from the DNA. The sample table records about 170,000 clones; around 85% of these occur just once. The ten largest clones capture 3% to 3.5% of the sample.

The CDR3 contains 15 residues, cysteine and phenylalanine counted. Here the CDR3 DNA is all that survives: 45 bases in frame from base 1. V loses 0 bases, J loses 5 bases, and the germline ends lie 13 bases apart. Via the germline V gene, CDR1 is MGHDK and CDR2 SYGVNS. Each collaborating institution followed its own protocols to collect whole blood in K2EDTA tubes. For TCRbeta analysis, collaborator samples were shipped as frozen whole blood, as isolated PBMCs, or as DNA extracted from either sample type. The study at large found these results: Clinical and demographic metadata were provided uncurated, with the amount varying by source and participant.

Input material: peripheral blood. The chain joins TRBV25-1 to TRBJ1-1; 5 matching bases give a weak D call of TRBD1. The clonotype was recovered from a human donor with acute or convalescent COVID-19. The donor label of this sample is uncertain. CDR3 loop: CASSEYSGAWTEAFF. The nucleotide sequence is TGTGCCAGCAGTGAATATAGCGGGGCTTGGACTGAAGCTTTCTTT.